The source of this T cell receptor (beta chain) is a study of control samples from healthy donors and cancer patients. Produced via immunoSEQ multiplex PCR; TCRdb's table is partial and in-frame only. The top ten clones hold over 8% of a sample with 76,000 or so clones, about 89% of them seen once. The sample comprised PBMCs. This TCR came from a woman in her forties or fifties with colorectal cancer.

The chain's CDR3 is CASSLGWDTTSNQPQHF. In DNA, the CDR3 is TGTGCCAGCAGCTTGGGATGGGACACCACTAGCAATCAGCCCCAGCATTTT. This chain uses TRBV5-6 with TRBJ1-5; perhaps TRBD1 as D (6 bases). The V end lost 0 bases, the J end lost 0 bases, and 13 bases lay between the germline ends. The CDR3 totals 17 residues. Per germline, CDR1 SGHDT and CDR2 YYEEEE.